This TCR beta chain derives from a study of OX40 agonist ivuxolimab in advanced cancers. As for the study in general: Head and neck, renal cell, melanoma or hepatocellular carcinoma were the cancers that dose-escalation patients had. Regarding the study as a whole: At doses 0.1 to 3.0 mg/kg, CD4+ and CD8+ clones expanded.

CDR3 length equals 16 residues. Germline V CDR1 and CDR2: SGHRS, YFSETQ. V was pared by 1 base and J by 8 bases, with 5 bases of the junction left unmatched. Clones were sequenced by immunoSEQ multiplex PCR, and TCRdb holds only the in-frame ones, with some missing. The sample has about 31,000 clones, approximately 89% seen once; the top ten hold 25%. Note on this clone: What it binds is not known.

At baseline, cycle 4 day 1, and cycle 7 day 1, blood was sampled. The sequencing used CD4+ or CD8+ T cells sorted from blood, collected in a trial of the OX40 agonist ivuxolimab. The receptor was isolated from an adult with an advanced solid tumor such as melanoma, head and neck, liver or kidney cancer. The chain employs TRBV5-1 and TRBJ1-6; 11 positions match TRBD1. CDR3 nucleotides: TGCGCCAGCAGCTTGTCGGGGACAGGGGGTTATTCACCCCTCCACTTT. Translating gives CASSLSGTGGYSPLHF.